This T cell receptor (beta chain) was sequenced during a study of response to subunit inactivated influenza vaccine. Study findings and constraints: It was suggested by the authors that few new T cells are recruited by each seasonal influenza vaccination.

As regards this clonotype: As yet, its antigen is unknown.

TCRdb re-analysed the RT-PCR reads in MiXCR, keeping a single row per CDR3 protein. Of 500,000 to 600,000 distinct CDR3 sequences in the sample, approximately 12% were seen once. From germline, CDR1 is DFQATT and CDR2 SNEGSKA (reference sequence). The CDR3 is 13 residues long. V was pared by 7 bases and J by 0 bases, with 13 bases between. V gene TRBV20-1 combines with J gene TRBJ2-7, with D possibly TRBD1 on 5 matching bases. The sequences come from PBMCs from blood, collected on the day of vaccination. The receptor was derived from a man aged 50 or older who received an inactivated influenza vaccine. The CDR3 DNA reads TGCAGTGTTTCAGGACACCTCTCCTACGAGCAGTACTTC. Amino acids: CSVSGHLSYEQYF.